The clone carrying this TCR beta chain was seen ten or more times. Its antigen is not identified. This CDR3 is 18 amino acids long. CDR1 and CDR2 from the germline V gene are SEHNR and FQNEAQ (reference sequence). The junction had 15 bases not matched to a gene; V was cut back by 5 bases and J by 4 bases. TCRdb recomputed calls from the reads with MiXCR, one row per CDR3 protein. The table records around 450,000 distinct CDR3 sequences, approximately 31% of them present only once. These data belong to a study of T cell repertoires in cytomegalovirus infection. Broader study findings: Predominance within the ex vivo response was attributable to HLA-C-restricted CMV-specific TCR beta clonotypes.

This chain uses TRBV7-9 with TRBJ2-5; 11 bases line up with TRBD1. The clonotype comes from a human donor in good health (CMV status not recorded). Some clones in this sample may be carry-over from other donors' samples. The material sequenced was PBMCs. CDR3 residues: CASSNPAVRDRGSETQYF. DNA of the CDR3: TGTGCCAGCAGCAATCCCGCCGTCCGGGACAGGGGGTCAGAGACCCAGTACTTC.